This T cell receptor (beta chain) was obtained from a study of blood T cell repertoires in COVID-19 (dated by TCRdb to 2020 to 2022). Context from the whole study: Samples from collaborators originated in the United States, Italy and Spain and spanned both the acute and convalescent phases of COVID-19. Nearly every sample came with metadata listing a de-identified subject ID, COVID-19 status, age in years and sex. A freely available public database, intended as a resource for researchers studying the immune response to SARS-CoV-2, is where the repertoires were released. The dataset comprised deeply sampled blood TCRbeta repertoires from subjects exposed to, actively infected with, or recovered from COVID-19. The prospective study material was composed of cDNA or gDNA derived from T cells, B-cell-depleted T cells, or PBMCs. Where HLA class I and class II types were available, the types were taken from metadata supplied by the sample provider, not from assay-based typing. Samples came from the ongoing ImmuneRACE study (first 160 participants) plus 1,254 subjects from 6 global collaborators. Here is what the overall study found, with its caveats: How much clinical and demographic metadata was included differed by source and by participant, and the metadata was provided uncurated.

At one collaborating source in Seattle, patients were enrolled during active infection and were followed longitudinally through the course of disease. Each collaborating institution followed its own protocols to collect whole blood in K2EDTA tubes. For TCRbeta analysis, collaborators shipped samples in one of three forms: frozen whole blood, isolated PBMCs, or DNA extracted from either of those sample types. TCRbeta CDR3 regions were amplified from genomic DNA by means of the immunoSEQ Assay, a bias-controlled multiplex PCR. The study's processing was this. The number of nucleated cells in each sample was estimated from the amplification of reference gene primers within the assay. To quantify the absolute abundance of each unique TCRbeta CDR3 rearrangement, sequence reads were collapsed and filtered. For each sample, productive Simpson clonality was calculated as the square root of Simpson's diversity index across productive rearrangements. TCRdb re-hosts the immuneACCESS table, in-frame sequences only. Its copies lack some clones; in the studies checked, an unresolved V gene accounts for under half of them, and the cause for the rest is not known. D and trimming come from the DNA, and the V and J calls and clone size come from that table. Here the sample has about 300,000 clones; 70% to 90% occur a single time. Roughly 6.3% of the sample lies in the top ten.

For CDR1 and CDR2, the germline V gene lists SQVTM and ANQGSEA. From the cysteine through the phenylalanine, the CDR3 covers 15 amino acids. Left in the record is the CDR3 DNA by itself, 45 bases read in frame from the first base. For this chain, trimming is 7 bases at the V end and 0 bases at the J end, and the number of junction bases without a gene match is 10. For this clone: What antigen it recognizes has not been identified. No clone much larger than this one lies a single base away; base qualities are absent.

The chain joins TRBV29-1 to TRBJ2-3; the junction holds 7 bases that match TRBD1. The source is a woman aged 50 to 65 with COVID-19, enrolled during active disease. The material sequenced was peripheral blood. The CDR3 here reads CSAASGTDSTDTQYF. The nucleotides read TGCAGCGCTGCTTCCGGGACAGATAGCACAGATACGCAGTATTTT.